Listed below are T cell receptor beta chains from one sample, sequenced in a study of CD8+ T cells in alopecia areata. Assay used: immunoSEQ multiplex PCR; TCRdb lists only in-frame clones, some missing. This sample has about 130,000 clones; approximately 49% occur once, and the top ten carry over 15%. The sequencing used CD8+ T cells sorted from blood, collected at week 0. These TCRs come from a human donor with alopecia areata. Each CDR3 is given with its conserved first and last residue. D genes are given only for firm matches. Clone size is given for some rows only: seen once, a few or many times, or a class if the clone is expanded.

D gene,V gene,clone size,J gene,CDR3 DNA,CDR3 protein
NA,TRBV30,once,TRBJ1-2,TGTGCCTTACAGGGAGGATATAACTATGGCTACACCTTC,CALQGGYNYGYTF
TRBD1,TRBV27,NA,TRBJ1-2,TGTGCCATCAGTGGTAGGGGGCTCCTGGCCGGAGATACCTTC,CAISGRGLLAGDTF
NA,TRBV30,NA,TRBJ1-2,TGTGCCTGGAGTCACGAAGCCTCCCCCCTTGGCTACACCTTC,CAWSHEASPLGYTF
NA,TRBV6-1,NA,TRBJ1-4,TGTGCCAGCAGAGGGACGGGCGGTGAAAAACTGTTTTTT,CASRGTGGEKLFF
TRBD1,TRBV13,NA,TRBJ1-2,TGTGCCAGCAGCACCTCAACAGGGGCCTTCTATGGCTACACCTTC,CASSTSTGAFYGYTF
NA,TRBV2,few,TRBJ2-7,TGTGCCAGCTGGACGTTTAACGAGCAGTACTTC,CASWTFNEQYF
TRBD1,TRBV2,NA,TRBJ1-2,TGTGCCAGACAGGGGACCAACTATGGCTACACCTTC,CARQGTNYGYTF
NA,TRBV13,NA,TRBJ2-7,TGTGCCAGCAGCTTGTCCACAGGGTCCCACGAGCAGTACTTC,CASSLSTGSHEQYF
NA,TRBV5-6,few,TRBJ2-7,TGTGCCAGCATCCCCGCGACAGGCGTCTACGAGCAGTACTTC,CASIPATGVYEQYF
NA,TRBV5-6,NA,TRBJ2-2,TGTGCCAGCAGCTTGGAGAGGCAGGGGGGCACCGGGGAGCTGTTTTTT,CASSLERQGGTGELFF
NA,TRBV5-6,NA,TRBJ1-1,TGTGCCAGCAGCAGTGGGCCGACTGAAGCTTTCTTT,CASSSGPTEAFF
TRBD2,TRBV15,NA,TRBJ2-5,TGTGCCACACGGGCCCCTGGCGGGGGTTTTTCCCAAGAGACCCAGTACTTC,CATRAPGGGFSQETQYF
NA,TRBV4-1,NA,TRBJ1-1,TGCGCCAGCAGCCAAGTTTACGGGCGGAACACTGAAGCTTTCTTT,CASSQVYGRNTEAFF
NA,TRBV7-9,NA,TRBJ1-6,TGTGCCAGCAACCCGGGGGGCACCCCATCACCCCTCCACTTT,CASNPGGTPSPLHF
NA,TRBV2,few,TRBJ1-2,TGTGCCAGCAGTCCCGGGACGGACTATGGCTACACCTTC,CASSPGTDYGYTF
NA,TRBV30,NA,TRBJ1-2,TGTGCCTGGACAGAGGGCTATGGCTACACCTTC,CAWTEGYGYTF
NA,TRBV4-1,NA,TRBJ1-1,TGCGCCAGCAGCCAAGATCGGGGCTTAGTTGAAGCTTTCTTT,CASSQDRGLVEAFF
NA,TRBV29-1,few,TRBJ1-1,TGCAGCGTTGAAGATCTATGGGGGGGGTCGCTGAGCACTGAAGCTTTCTTT,CSVEDLWGGSLSTEAFF
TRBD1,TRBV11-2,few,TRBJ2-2,TGTGCCAGCAACTATAGGACAGGAACCGGGGAGCTGTTTTTT,CASNYRTGTGELFF
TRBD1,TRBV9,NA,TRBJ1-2,TGTGCCAGCAGCGGGAGCCAGGCAGGGGGCGATGGCTACACCTTC,CASSGSQAGGDGYTF
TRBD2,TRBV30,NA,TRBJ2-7,TGTGCCTGGAGTATCAGCGGGGGTTACGAGCAGTACTTC,CAWSISGGYEQYF
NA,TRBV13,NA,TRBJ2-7,TGTGCCAGCAGCTCCTCGACACTCGCCTACGAGCAGTACTTC,CASSSSTLAYEQYF
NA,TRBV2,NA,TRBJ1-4,TGTGCCAGCAGTGGGGGTTGGGGGTTAGGTGAAAAACTGTTTTTT,CASSGGWGLGEKLFF
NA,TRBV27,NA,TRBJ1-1,TGTGCCAGCAATCCGCCCGGGGGCGTGAACACTGAAGCTTTCTTT,CASNPPGGVNTEAFF
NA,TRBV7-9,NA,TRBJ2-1,TGTGCCAGCAGCTTGGACAGCTATGAGCAGTTCTTC,CASSLDSYEQFF
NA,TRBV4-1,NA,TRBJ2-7,TGCGCCAGCAGCCCCACCGACCGCTACGAGCAGTACTTC,CASSPTDRYEQYF
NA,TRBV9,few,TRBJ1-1,TGTGCCAGCAGCGTGGGCACGAACACTGAAGCTTTCTTT,CASSVGTNTEAFF
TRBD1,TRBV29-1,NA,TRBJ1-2,TGCAGCGTTGAAGCCCCAACCCCAGGGGGCGATGGCTACACCTTC,CSVEAPTPGGDGYTF
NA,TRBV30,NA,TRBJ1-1,TGTGCCTGTGAAGCAGGGAAGGCTTTCTTT,CACEAGKAFF
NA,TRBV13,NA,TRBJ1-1,TGTGCCAGCAGCTTAACGGGGCATTTGAACACTGAAGCTTTCTTT,CASSLTGHLNTEAFF
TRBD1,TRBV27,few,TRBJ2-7,TGTGCCAGCAGTTTTACCGGGACAGGTATCTACGAGCAGTACTTC,CASSFTGTGIYEQYF
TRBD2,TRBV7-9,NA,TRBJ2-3,TGTGCCAGCAGCTCCAAGCGGGGGGGCCGAGATACGCAGTATTTT,CASSSKRGGRDTQYF
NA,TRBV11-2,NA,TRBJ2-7,TGTGCCAGCAGCTTAGAATACGAGCAGTACTTC,CASSLEYEQYF
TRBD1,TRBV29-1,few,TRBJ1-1,TGCAGCGTTGAAGTAAGGGACAGGTGGGTTGGAGCTTTCTTT,CSVEVRDRWVGAFF
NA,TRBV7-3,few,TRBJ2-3,TGTGCCAGCAGCTCCACCGAGGGGATAGTAACGCAGTATTTT,CASSSTEGIVTQYF
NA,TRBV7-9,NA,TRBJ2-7,TGTGCCAGCAGTACCCGCCTAGGGAGCTCCTACGAGCAGTACTTC,CASSTRLGSSYEQYF
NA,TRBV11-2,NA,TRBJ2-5,TGTGCCAGCAGCTTAATAACAGAGCAAGAGACCCAGTACTTC,CASSLITEQETQYF
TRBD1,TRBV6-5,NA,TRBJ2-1,TGTGCCAGCAGTTTAGGGGGCTCTGAGCAGTTCTTC,CASSLGGSEQFF
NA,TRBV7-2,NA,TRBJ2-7,TGTGCCAGCAGCTCCCCGGGTAGCGACATACTCACCTCCTACGAGCAGTACTTC,CASSSPGSDILTSYEQYF
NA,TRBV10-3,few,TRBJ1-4,TGTGCCATCAGTGAGACAGGAGGGGAAAAACTGTTTTTT,CAISETGGEKLFF
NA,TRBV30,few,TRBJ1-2,TGTGCCTGGAGTGTACTGGAGTTCTATGGCTACACCTTC,CAWSVLEFYGYTF
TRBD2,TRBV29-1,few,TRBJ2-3,TGCAGCGTATCCACCGGGACTACCTACACAGATACGCAGTATTTT,CSVSTGTTYTDTQYF
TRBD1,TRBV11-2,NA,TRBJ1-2,TGTGCCAGCAGCTTTTCGACAGGGGGTAGTAGCTATGGCTACACCTTC,CASSFSTGGSSYGYTF
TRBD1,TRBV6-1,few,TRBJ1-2,TGTGCCAGCAGCCCCGGGGACAGGGTGGACTATGGCTACACCTTC,CASSPGDRVDYGYTF
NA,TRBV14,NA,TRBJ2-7,TGTGCCAGCAGCCAAGATCTAGGATCCGAGCAGTACTTC,CASSQDLGSEQYF
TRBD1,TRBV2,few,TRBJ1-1,TGTGCCAGCAGAACCGGGACAGGCCTAGAAGCTTTCTTT,CASRTGTGLEAFF
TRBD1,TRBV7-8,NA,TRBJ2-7,TGTGCCAGCAGCTTAGAACGGGACAGCTCCTACGAGCAGTACTTC,CASSLERDSSYEQYF